This T cell receptor beta chain is drawn from a study of cytotoxic CD8 clonotypes in ibrutinib-treated CLL. Study background: With a range of 6 to 36, the median treatment time before response samples were taken was 12 to 13 months. Samples had a mean of approximately 260,000 productive templates and around 89,000 productive rearrangements.

Germline V gene data show CDR1 as SGHTA and CDR2 as FQGTGA. CDR3 length: 11 amino acids. Trimming left V 9 bases short and J 5 bases short, with 8 bases between. The table lists this clone with a few counts. What it binds is unknown. TCRdb keeps only in-frame clones here, not all; method: immunoSEQ multiplex PCR. This sample yields approximately 300,000 clones, of which roughly 80% are seen a single time; about 6.3% belongs to the top ten. General observations from the study: Clonality (at baseline) was higher than in age-matched healthy donors and tracked circulating CD8+ T-cell counts. Public clonotypes (which were uncommon) either contracted or remained stable on treatment.

J is TRBJ2-1 and V is TRBV7-3; D not resolved. The sequence was obtained from a human donor with chronic lymphocytic leukemia. The specimen comprised PBMCs, sampled before ibrutinib treatment. The chain's CDR3 is CASGVNNEQFF. CDR3 coding DNA: TGTGCCAGTGGCGTGAACAATGAGCAGTTCTTC.